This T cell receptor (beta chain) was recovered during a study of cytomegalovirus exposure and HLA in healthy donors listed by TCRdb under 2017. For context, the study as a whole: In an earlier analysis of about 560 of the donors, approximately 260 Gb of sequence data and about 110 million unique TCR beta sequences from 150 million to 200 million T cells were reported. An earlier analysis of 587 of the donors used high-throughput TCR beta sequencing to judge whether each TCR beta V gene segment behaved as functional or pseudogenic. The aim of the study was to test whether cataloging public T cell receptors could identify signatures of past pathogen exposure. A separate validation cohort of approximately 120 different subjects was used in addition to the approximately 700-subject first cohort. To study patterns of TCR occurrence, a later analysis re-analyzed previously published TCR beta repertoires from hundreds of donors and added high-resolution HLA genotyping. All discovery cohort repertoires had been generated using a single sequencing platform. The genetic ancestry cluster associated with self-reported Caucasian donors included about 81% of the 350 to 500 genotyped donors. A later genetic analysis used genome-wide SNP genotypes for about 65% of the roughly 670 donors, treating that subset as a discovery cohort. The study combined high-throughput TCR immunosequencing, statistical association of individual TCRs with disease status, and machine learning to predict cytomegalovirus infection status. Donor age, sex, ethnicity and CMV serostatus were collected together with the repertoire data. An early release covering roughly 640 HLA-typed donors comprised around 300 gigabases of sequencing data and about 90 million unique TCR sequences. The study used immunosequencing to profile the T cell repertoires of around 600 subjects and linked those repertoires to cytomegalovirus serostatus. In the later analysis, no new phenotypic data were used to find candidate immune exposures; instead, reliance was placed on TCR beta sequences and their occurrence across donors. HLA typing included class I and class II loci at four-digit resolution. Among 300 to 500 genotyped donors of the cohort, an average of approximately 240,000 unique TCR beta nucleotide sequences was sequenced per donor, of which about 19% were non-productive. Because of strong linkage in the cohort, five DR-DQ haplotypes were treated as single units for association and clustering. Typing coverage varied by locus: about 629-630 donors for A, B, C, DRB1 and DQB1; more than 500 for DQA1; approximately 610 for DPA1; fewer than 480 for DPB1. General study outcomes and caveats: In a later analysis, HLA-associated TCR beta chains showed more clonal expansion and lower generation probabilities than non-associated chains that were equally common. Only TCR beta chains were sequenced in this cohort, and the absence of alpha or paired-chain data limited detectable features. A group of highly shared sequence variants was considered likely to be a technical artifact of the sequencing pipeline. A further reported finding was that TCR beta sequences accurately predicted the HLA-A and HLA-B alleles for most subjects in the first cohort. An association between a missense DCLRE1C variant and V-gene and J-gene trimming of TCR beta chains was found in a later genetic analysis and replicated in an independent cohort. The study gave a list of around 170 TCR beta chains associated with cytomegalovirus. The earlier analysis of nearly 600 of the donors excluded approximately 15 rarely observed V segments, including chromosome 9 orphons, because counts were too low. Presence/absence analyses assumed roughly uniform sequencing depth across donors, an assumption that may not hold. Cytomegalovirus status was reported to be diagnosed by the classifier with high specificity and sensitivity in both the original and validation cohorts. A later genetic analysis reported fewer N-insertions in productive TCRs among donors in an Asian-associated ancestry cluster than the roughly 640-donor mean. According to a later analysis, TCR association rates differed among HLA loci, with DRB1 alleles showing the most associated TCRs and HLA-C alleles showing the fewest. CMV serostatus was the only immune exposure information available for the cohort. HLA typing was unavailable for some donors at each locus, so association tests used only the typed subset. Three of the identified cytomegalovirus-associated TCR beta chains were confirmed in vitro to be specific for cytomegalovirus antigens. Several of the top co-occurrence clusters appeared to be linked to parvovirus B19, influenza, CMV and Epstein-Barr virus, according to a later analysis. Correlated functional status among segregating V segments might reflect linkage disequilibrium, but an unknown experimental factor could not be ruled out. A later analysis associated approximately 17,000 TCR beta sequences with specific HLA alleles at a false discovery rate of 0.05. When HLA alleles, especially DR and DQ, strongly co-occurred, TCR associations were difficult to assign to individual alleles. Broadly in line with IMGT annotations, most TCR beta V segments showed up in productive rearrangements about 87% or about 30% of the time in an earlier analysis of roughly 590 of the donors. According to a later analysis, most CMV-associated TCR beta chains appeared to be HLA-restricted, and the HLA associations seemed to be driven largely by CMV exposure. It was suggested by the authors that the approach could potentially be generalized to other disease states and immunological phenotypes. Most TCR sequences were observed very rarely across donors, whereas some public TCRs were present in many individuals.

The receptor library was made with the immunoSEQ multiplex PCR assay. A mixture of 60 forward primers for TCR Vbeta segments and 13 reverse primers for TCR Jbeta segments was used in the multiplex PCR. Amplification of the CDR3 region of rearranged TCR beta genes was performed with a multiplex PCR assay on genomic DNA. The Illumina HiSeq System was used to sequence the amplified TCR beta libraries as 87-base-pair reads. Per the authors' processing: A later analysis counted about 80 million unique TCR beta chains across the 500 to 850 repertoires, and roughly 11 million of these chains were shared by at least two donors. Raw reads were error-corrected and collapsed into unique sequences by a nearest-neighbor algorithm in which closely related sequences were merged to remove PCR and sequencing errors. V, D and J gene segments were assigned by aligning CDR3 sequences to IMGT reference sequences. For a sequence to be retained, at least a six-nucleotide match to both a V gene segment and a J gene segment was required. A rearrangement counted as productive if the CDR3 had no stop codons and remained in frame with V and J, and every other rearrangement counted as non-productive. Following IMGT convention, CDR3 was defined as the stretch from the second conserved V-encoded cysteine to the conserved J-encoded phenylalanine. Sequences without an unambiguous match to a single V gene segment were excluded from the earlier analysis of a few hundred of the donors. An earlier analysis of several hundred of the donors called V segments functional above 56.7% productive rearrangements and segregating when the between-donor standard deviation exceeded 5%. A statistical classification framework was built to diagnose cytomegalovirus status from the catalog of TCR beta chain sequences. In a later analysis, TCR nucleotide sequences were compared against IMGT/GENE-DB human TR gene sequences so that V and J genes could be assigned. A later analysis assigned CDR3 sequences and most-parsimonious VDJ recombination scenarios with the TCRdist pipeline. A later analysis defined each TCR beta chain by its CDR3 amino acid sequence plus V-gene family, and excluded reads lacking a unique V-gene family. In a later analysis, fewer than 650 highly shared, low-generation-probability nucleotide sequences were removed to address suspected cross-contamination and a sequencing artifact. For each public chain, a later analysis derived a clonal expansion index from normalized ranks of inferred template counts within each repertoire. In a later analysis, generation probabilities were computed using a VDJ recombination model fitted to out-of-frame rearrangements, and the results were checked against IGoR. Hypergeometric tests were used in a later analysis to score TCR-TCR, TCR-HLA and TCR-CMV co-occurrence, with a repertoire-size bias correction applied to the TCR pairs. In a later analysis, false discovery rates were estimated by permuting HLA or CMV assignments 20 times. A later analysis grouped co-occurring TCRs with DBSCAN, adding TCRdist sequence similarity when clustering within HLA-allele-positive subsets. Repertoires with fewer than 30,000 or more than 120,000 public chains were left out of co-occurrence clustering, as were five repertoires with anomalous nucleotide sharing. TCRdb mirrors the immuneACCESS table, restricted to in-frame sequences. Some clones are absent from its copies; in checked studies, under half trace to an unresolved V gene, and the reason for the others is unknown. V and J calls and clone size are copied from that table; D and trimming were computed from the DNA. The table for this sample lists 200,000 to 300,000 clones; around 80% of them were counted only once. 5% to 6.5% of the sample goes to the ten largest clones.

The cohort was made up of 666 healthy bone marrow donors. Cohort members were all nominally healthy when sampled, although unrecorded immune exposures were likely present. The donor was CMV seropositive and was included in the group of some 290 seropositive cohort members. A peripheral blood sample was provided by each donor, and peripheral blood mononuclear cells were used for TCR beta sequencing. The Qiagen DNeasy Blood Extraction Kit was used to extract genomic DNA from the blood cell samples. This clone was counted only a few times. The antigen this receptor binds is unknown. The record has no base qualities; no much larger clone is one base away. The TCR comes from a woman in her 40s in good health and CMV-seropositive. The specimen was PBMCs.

The CDR3 protein sequence reads: CASSIRGGLTGELFF. The DNA reads TGTGCCAGTAGTATTAGAGGGGGCCTAACCGGGGAGCTGTTTTTT. Rearrangement joined TRBV19 to TRBJ2-2, with TRBD1 identical over 7 junction bases. The germline V gene encodes CDR1 LNHDA and CDR2 SQIVND (reference sequence). The CDR3 numbers 15 residues from cysteine through phenylalanine. Here the CDR3 DNA is all that survives: 45 bases in frame from base 1. The germline V and J ends show losses of 3 bases and 5 bases respectively, and no gene match explains 6 bases of the junction.